Listed here is a single T cell receptor (beta chain). Its antigen is unidentified. This sample is drawn from a study of T-cell reconstitution after alpha-beta-depleted transplantation in children. General study points: T-cell numbers and diversity, one year after transplant, stemmed largely from T cells that were newly produced. Roughly two months post-transplant, alpha-beta T cells reportedly originated from several hundred graft clones that had expanded. High day-60 TCRbeta diversity in some patients came from surviving recipient T cells and thymic progenitors.

Preparing the TCRbeta library involved the use of unique molecular identifiers. TCRdb re-called the PCR reads with MiXCR, one entry per CDR3 protein. The sample lists some 840,000 distinct CDR3 sequences, roughly 15% occurring once. V lost 2 bases to trimming and J lost 5 bases, with 13 bases between them. Germline lookup yields CDR1 DFQATT and CDR2 SNEGSKA (reference sequence). The CDR3 has 13 amino acids. Sequenced material: PBMCs, mostly from graft donor cells, taken 360 days after TCRalphabeta/CD19-depleted stem cell transplant. This chain links TRBV20-1 with TRBJ2-7; D is ambiguous. The sequence was collected from a male patient between 5 and 17 years old who had a stem cell transplant for acute lymphoblastic leukemia, so the T cells may come from the graft donor. The CDR3 DNA is TGCAGTGCTAGACATTCCTTTTCGAACGAGCAGTACTTC. Its translation is CSARHSFSNEQYF.